The clone carrying this TCR beta chain has more than one count but fewer than ten. The antigen remains undetermined. Germline-derived CDR1 and CDR2 are MGHDK and SYGVNS. Between the trimmed V and J ends, which lost 1 base and 6 bases, there was a span of 12 bases. This CDR3 comprises 14 residues. Reverse transcribing all isolated RNA meant expressed TCRB transcripts were sequenced. Sequencing of naive, central memory and regulatory T cell samples gave an average of about 3.9 million reads. The table came from immunoSEQ multiplex PCR; TCRdb's copy has only in-frame clones and leaves some out. The data show about 710,000 clones, 11% to 15% seen once. These data come from a study of beta chain features in type 1 diabetes. General observations from the study: Significant though moderate, a shortening of TCRB CDR3s appeared in all four CD4+ subsets of Type 1 diabetes patients. A closer apparent resemblance between naive, central memory and Treg TCRB repertoires was seen in patients than in healthy donors.

Sequencing was done on a sample of naive CD4+ T cells from blood. This sequence originates from a man aged 18 to 29 with type 1 diabetes. The chain uses TRBV25-1 and TRBJ1-2; D uncertain. Here the CDR3 DNA reads TGTGCCAGCAGTGAATCACCGGGTTTCAATGGCTACACCTTC. It encodes CASSESPGFNGYTF.